The clone carrying this T cell receptor (beta chain) was recorded at least ten times. With 3 bases clipped from V and 7 bases from J, the junction kept 3 bases outside the gene matches. CDR3 length: 13 amino acids. The library came from three nested PCR rounds adapted from ARM-PCR protocols. TCRdb used MiXCR to reprocess the multiplex PCR reads, holding one entry per CDR3 protein. Of more than 45,000 distinct CDR3 sequences in the sample, about 80% were seen once. This record belongs to a study of tumor and adjacent non-tumor tissue in lung cancer. This sample's RNA came from whole unsorted tissue. Distant lung tissue was collected more than 3 cm away from the tumor edge.

The chain carries TRBV12-3 or TRBV12-4 and TRBJ1-2; 9 bases are a match to TRBD1. The source material was distant non-tumor lung tissue. This sequence originates from a woman in her fifties or sixties with non-small cell lung cancer. CDR3 nucleotides: TGTGCCAGCAGTTTTAACAGGGGGCCTGGCTACACCTTC. Translating gives CASSFNRGPGYTF.